What follows describes a single T cell receptor (beta chain). The entry originates in a study of shared T cell receptors in the human thymus. Here immunoSEQ multiplex PCR was the method, and the copy in TCRdb shows in-frame clones only, minus some. The table lists roughly 410,000 clones, 85% to 95% of them singletons. The CDR3 loop spans 13 amino acids. The trim removed 6 bases at V and 7 bases at J, leaving 3 bases unmatched. Germline CDR1 and CDR2: MDHEN and SYDVKM. V and J are TRBV28 and TRBJ2-4, with 10 bases matching TRBD1. Specimen: thymocytes. The receptor was isolated from a human donor. CDR3 nucleotide sequence: TGTGCCAGCAGGAGACAGGGGGCTAACATTCAGTACTTC. Translated: CASRRQGANIQYF. The full variable domain, completed using reference TRBV28 and TRBJ2-4, is DVKVTQSSRYLVKRTGEKVFLECVQDMDHENMFWYRQDPGLGLRLIYFSYDVKMKEKGDIPEGYSVSREKKERFSLILESASTNQTSMYLCASRRQGANIQYFGAGTRLSVL.